This entry lists 31 T cell receptor beta chains sequenced from one sample in a study of blood T cells in healthy people across ages. Primed by a sample-barcoded 5' primer and a J-beta primer mix, a second PCR proceeded for about 6 to 11 cycles. TCRdb redid the calling of the 5' RACE reads with MiXCR, one entry per CDR3 protein. The sample holds about 730,000 distinct CDR3 sequences, roughly 47% seen once. Input material: blood. The receptor source for this set is a woman aged 55 to 70 in good health.

To note about this clonotype: This may arise from a read error, as a much more abundant clone is one base away. J is TRBJ2-1 and V is TRBV29-1, with 7 bases that match TRBD2. This CDR3 contains 13 residues. From germline, CDR1 is SQVTM and CDR2 ANQGSEA. The CDR3: CSVLSGAYNVQFF. CDR3 bases: TGCAGCGTTTTGAGCGGGGCCTACAATGTGCAGTTCTTC.

The chain joins TRBV7-2 to TRBJ2-7; D not resolved. Trimming left V 2 bases short and J 2 bases short, with 10 bases between. The CDR3 contains 14 residues. The V gene's germline CDR1 is SGHTA and CDR2 FQGNSA. CDR3 loop: CASSLTEMAYEQYF. The CDR3, as DNA: TGTGCCAGCAGCTTAACTGAAATGGCCTACGAGCAGTACTTC.

The chain links TRBV3-1 to TRBJ1-1, with D maybe TRBD1 (5 bases). Per germline, CDR1 LGHDT and CDR2 YNNKEL (reference sequence). V was shortened by 4 bases and J by 7 bases, with 16 bases between the two germline ends. The CDR3 is 14 amino acids. In DNA form, the CDR3 reads TGTGCCAGCAGCCGGTCCTCGGGACTCAATGAAGCTTTCTTT. Amino acid sequence: CASSRSSGLNEAFF.

This clonotype showed up just a few times. The chain recombines TRBV5-5 with TRBJ2-7, with D perhaps given as TRBD1 or TRBD2 (5 bases each). Trimming removed 4 bases at V and 3 bases at J, with 17 bases between. CDR3 length: 15 residues. The germline gives CDR1 SGHKS, CDR2 YYEKEE (reference sequence). The CDR3 protein is CASSLSSGPNYEQYF. The CDR3 nucleotides read TGTGCCAGCAGCCTATCATCGGGGCCGAACTACGAGCAGTACTTC.

The rearrangement uses TRBV21-1 and TRBJ2-7. TRBV21-1 is classified as a pseudogene. The CDR3 covers 16 residues. The CDR3 DNA is TGTGCCAGCAGCAAAGTTTTAATACCCCAGGATTTTTCTCAGTACTTC. Protein sequence: CASSKVLIPQDFSQYF.

Points on this clonotype: A much larger clone differs from this one at a single base, so this may be a read error. The chain employs TRBV9 and TRBJ1-1; possible D gene TRBD1, 6 bases. This CDR3 spans 13 amino acids. Per germline, CDR1 SGDLS and CDR2 YYNGEE. CDR3 sequence (DNA): TGTGTCAGCAGCGTAGGGGGGGGCACTGAAGCTTTCTTT. Translating it yields CVSSVGGGTEAFF.

This clonotype was picked up a small number of times. The chain links TRBV4-3 to TRBJ2-2; 12 bases map to TRBD2. The CDR3 covers 18 residues. The germline gives CDR1 LGHNA, CDR2 YSLEER. Trimming at V came to 0 bases and at J to 5 bases, leaving 7 bases not matched to a gene. The CDR3 sequence: CASSQDPITSGRTGELFF. In DNA, the CDR3 is TGCGCCAGCAGCCAAGATCCAATCACTAGCGGGAGGACCGGGGAGCTGTTTTTT.

Details on this clonotype: This clone may be a read error of a much larger clone one base away. The rearrangement joins TRBV4-2 to TRBJ2-5, with no clear D. The tail of the sequence fits TRBJ2-7 better, so the J call may be wrong. Germline assignment: CDR1 LGHNA and CDR2 YNFKEQ. The CDR3 spans 13 residues. CDR3 amino acids: CASSQAQLAEQYF. In DNA, the CDR3 is TGTGCCAGCAGCCAAGCGCAGCTGGCCGAGCAGTACTTC.

This clonotype has a handful of counts. This chain uses TRBV4-2 with TRBJ2-7; the match to TRBD1 covers 10 bases. The CDR3 covers 16 residues. Trimming cost V 4 bases and J 7 bases; bases outside gene matches: 13. Germline loops: CDR1 LGHNA, CDR2 YNFKEQ. CDR3 sequence reads: CASSPPGTGVYNEQYF. In DNA, the CDR3 is TGTGCCAGCAGCCCACCCGGGACAGGGGTATACAATGAGCAGTACTTC.

This clonotype has only a few counts. The genes are TRBV3-1 and TRBJ2-7, with TRBD1 as a possible D gene (6 bases). V lost 4 bases, J lost 0 bases, and 13 bases lay in between. The CDR3 contains 15 residues. Germline assignment: CDR1 LGHDT and CDR2 YNNKEL (reference sequence). The CDR3 spells CASSRKGVSSYEQYF. The DNA of the CDR3 is TGTGCCAGCAGCCGAAAGGGGGTCAGCTCCTACGAGCAGTACTTC.

This clonotype was picked up many times. J is TRBJ2-2 and V is TRBV7-2; TRBD1 agrees at 7 bases. The CDR3 has 17 residues. V lost 5 bases and J lost 2; bases outside the gene matches: 11. Germline CDR1 and CDR2: SGHTA and FQGNSA. CDR3 loop: CASSDGIQGVNTGELFF. In DNA form, the CDR3 reads TGTGCCAGCAGCGACGGGATTCAGGGGGTAAACACCGGGGAGCTGTTTTTT. The variable domain in full, with the rest retrieved from reference TRBV7-2 and TRBJ2-2, is GAGVSQSPSNKVTEKGKDVELRCDPISGHTALYWYRQSLGQGLEFLIYFQGNSAPDKSGLPSDRFSAERTGGSVSTLTIQRTQQEDSAVYLCASSDGIQGVNTGELFFGEGSRLTVL.

With regard to this clonotype: Germline is not matched at one junction end, which may reflect a read error. The chain is built from TRBV6-2 or TRBV6-3 and TRBJ2-5; D gene ambiguous. The germline V gene encodes CDR1 MNHEY and CDR2 SVGEGT. The CDR3 contains 15 residues. The CDR3 loop reads CAGSWVKWYQETQYF. The CDR3 nucleotides read TGTGCCGGCAGTTGGGTAAAGTGGTACCAAGAGACCCAGTACTTC.

This chain links TRBV7-2 with TRBJ2-3; TRBD2 matches at 12 bases. Trimming removed 5 bases from V and 4 bases from J; junction bases left unmatched: 10. The CDR3 totals 17 residues. The germline V gene encodes CDR1 SGHTA and CDR2 FQGNSA. The CDR3 bases are TGTGCCAGCAGCCCGCGACTAGCGGGGGTTAGCTCAGATACGCAGTATTTT. The encoded protein is CASSPRLAGVSSDTQYF.

A single count supports this clonotype. V gene TRBV29-1 combines with J gene TRBJ2-1; D is possibly TRBD1 (6 bases). The germline V gene has CDR1 SQVTM and CDR2 ANQGSEA. The CDR3 runs to 14 residues. Trimming took off 5 bases at V and 4 bases at J, with 15 bases between the two ends. In nucleotides, the CDR3 is TGCAGCGTTCGTCAGGGGACCCCTTACAATGAGCAGTTCTTC. Translating gives CSVRQGTPYNEQFF.

The table lists this clonotype with a count of one. The chain couples TRBV6-5 to TRBJ2-3, with 8 bases lining up with TRBD2. Germline CDR1 and CDR2: MNHEY and SVGAGI. This CDR3 region has 14 residues. V lost 10 bases to trimming and J lost 6 bases; unmatched junction nucleotides: 12. The CDR3 region is CATGLAGGEDTQYF. For the CDR3, the DNA is TGTGCCACCGGACTGGCGGGAGGAGAGGATACGCAGTATTTT.

The genes are TRBV15 and TRBJ2-7; D is unresolved. Germline V gives CDR1 LNHNV, CDR2 YYDKDF (reference sequence). Trimming stripped 1 base from V and 2 bases from J, with 12 bases between. The CDR3 covers 15 residues. CDR3 sequence (DNA): TGTGCCACCAGCAGAGCGTCGGCAGGTACCTACGAGCAGTACTTC. Protein: CATSRASAGTYEQYF.

The sample holds a few counts of this clonotype. The genes are TRBV27 and TRBJ2-6; D not resolved. Looked up from germline, CDR1 is MNHEY and CDR2 is SMNVEV (reference sequence). V was trimmed by 2 bases and J by 0 bases, leaving 14 bases between them. CDR3 length: 18 amino acids. The CDR3 sequence is CASSLDGFGSSGANVLTF. CDR3 DNA: TGTGCCAGCAGTTTAGACGGGTTTGGAAGCTCTGGGGCCAACGTCCTGACTTTC. The full variable domain, completed using reference TRBV27 and TRBJ2-6, is EAQVTQNPRYLITVTGKKLTVTCSQNMNHEYMSWYRQDPGLGLRQIYYSMNVEVTDKGDVPEGYKVSRKEKRNFPLILESPSPNQTSLYFCASSLDGFGSSGANVLTFGAGSRLTVL.

DNA for the CDR3: TGTGCCAGCAGCACAATCAATGAGCAGTTCTTC. Its translation is CASSTINEQFF. The gene calls are TRBV3-1 and TRBJ2-1; D remains ambiguous. With 5 bases removed from V and 6 bases from J, the gap between germline ends came to 5 bases. CDR3 length: 11 residues. Germline V lookup: CDR1 LGHDT, CDR2 YNNKEL (reference sequence).

The gene calls are TRBV20-1 and TRBJ1-3; D is undetermined. The germline V gene has CDR1 DFQATT and CDR2 SNEGSKA (reference sequence). The CDR3 extends over 15 amino acids. V was clipped by 6 bases and J by 0 bases, with 15 bases between them. CDR3 sequence (DNA): TGCAGTGCGAGATCCGGTCAAGACTCTGGAAACACCATATATTTT. Its translation: CSARSGQDSGNTIYF.

V and J are TRBV20-1 and TRBJ1-2, with TRBD1 as a possible D gene (6 bases). V lost 0 bases, J lost 9 bases, and 14 bases lay in between. Germline V gene data show CDR1 as DFQATT and CDR2 as SNEGSKA (reference sequence). There are 13 residues in the CDR3. The CDR3 loop reads CSARDPGRGSYTF. The CDR3 nucleotides read TGCAGTGCTAGAGATCCAGGCAGGGGCAGCTACACCTTC.

The V gene is TRBV10-3, the J gene TRBJ2-7; D is perhaps TRBD2 (6 bases). Trimming pared 11 bases from V and 0 bases from J, leaving 11 bases between. Germline V gives CDR1 ENHRY, CDR2 SYGVKD. This CDR3 comprises 12 residues. Written as DNA, the CDR3 is TGTGCCGTTAGCGGAAGCTCCTACGAGCAGTACTTC. It encodes CAVSGSSYEQYF.

The chain's CDR3 is CASSFSPGQPYEQYF. In DNA form, the CDR3 reads TGTGCCAGCAGTTTTTCCCCCGGACAGCCCTACGAGCAGTACTTC. The V gene is TRBV27, the J gene TRBJ2-7; possible D gene TRBD1, 6 bases. The CDR3 length is 15 residues. Germline V gene sequence: CDR1 MNHEY, CDR2 SMNVEV (reference sequence). The V end lost 3 bases, the J end lost 2 bases, and 14 bases lay between the germline ends.

V and J are TRBV3-1 and TRBJ2-3; 10 positions match TRBD1. Looked up from germline, CDR1 is LGHDT and CDR2 is YNNKEL (reference sequence). There are 17 residues in the CDR3. Trimming at V came to 1 base and at J to 3 bases, leaving 7 bases not matched to a gene. CDR3 region: CASSQAKTGGTTDTQYF. The CDR3 nucleotides read TGTGCCAGCAGCCAAGCGAAGACAGGGGGCACGACAGATACGCAGTATTTT.

This clonotype was counted between two and nine times. The chain recombines TRBV6-2 or TRBV6-3 with TRBJ2-7; the D is unclear. CDR1 and CDR2 from the germline V gene are MNHEY and SVGEGT. V lost 2 bases, J lost 8 bases, and 16 bases lay in between. CDR3 size: 14 residues. The CDR3 region is CASSYLTPGSQQYF. The DNA of the CDR3 is TGTGCCAGCAGTTACCTGACACCAGGCTCTCAGCAGTACTTC.

This clonotype was seen a few times. This sequence joins TRBV6-1 and TRBJ2-1; TRBD2 matches at 9 bases. V was pared by 3 bases and J by 2 bases, with 2 bases of the junction left unmatched. The CDR3 contains 15 residues. CDR1 and CDR2 from the germline V gene are MNHNS and SASEGT. Written as DNA, the CDR3 is TGTGCCAGCAGTGATGCGGGAGGGCCCTACAATGAGCAGTTCTTC. Amino acids: CASSDAGGPYNEQFF.

A note on this clonotype: This may be a read error, as it is one base from a much larger clone. The gene calls are TRBV29-1 and TRBJ1-2; D ambiguous. Per germline, CDR1 SQVTM and CDR2 ANQGSEA. This CDR3 contains 14 residues. Trimming shortened V by 4 bases and J by 0 bases, and 12 bases separated the two germline ends. This CDR3 is CSVGQRSANYGYTF. As DNA, the CDR3 is TGCAGCGTTGGCCAGAGATCAGCTAACTATGGCTACACCTTC. Variable domain in full (rest from reference TRBV29-1 and TRBJ1-2): SAVISQKPSRDICQRGTSLTIQCQVDSQVTMMFWYRQQPGQSLTLIATANQGSEATYESGFVIDKFPISRPNLTFSTLTVSNMSPEDSSIYLCSVGQRSANYGYTFGSGTRLTVV.

The rearrangement uses TRBV7-3 and TRBJ1-2; D gene uncertain. With 0 bases removed from V and 6 bases from J, the gap between germline ends came to 8 bases. The V gene's germline CDR1 is SGHTA and CDR2 FQGTGA. The CDR3 runs 13 residues. In DNA form, the CDR3 reads TGTGCCAGCAGCTTAACCTCCCAACATGGCTACACCTTC. This encodes CASSLTSQHGYTF.

Remarks on this clonotype: One end of the junction does not line up with germline, which may come from a read error. The rearrangement uses TRBV6-5 and TRBJ2-1; TRBD2 is a possible D gene (5 bases). Per germline, CDR1 MNHEY and CDR2 SVGAGI. This CDR3 has 13 residues. The DNA of the CDR3 is TGTACCAGCAAGAGAGGGCTGGTTAATGAGCAGTTCTTC. Its protein is CTSKRGLVNEQFF.

The chain uses TRBV7-9 and TRBJ1-5, with 11 bases fitting TRBD1. The germline gives CDR1 SEHNR, CDR2 FQNEAQ (reference sequence). CDR3 length: 19 residues. With V trimmed by 1 base and J by 2 bases, 10 bases remained unmatched. DNA for the CDR3: TGTGCCAGCAGCTTAGGGGTCGGGACAGGGGGGAATGGCAATCAGCCCCAGCATTTT. This translates into CASSLGVGTGGNGNQPQHF.

In its sample, this clonotype was seen a few times. This chain connects TRBV10-2 to TRBJ2-7, with D perhaps TRBD1 or TRBD2 (5 bases each). This CDR3 spans 13 amino acids. Germline values: CDR1 WSHSY, CDR2 SAAADI. V lost 8 bases, J lost 3 bases, and 14 bases lay in between. CDR3 DNA: TGCGCCAGCGGGGGAAACGTTCGCTACGAGCAGTACTTC. Encoded protein: CASGGNVRYEQYF.

The chain carries TRBV5-4 and TRBJ2-2; TRBD1 is a possible D gene (6 bases). Germline CDR1 SGHNT, CDR2 YYREEE (reference sequence). Trimming removed 4 bases from V and 0 bases from J, with 13 bases in between. This CDR3 has 16 amino acids. The CDR3 sequence is CASSAQGPSNTGELFF. The CDR3 region has the DNA TGTGCCAGCAGCGCTCAGGGGCCGTCGAACACCGGGGAGCTGTTTTTT.